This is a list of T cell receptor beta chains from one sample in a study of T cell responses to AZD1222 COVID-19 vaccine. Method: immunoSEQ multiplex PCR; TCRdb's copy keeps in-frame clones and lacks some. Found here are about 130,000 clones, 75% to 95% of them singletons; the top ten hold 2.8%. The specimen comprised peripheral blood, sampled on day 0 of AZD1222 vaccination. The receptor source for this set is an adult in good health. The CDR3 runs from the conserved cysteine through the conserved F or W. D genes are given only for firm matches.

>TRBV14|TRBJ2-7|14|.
CASRQSNRGYEQYF
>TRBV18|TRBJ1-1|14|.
CASSPTGSGTEAFF
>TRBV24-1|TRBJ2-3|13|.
CATSDSNGDTQYF
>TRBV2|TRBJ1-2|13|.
CASSELVKYGYTF
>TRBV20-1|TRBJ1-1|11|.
CSARVGTEAFF
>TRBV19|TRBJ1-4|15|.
CASTPGLPANEKLFF
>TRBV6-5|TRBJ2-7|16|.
CASSYPRTQGAYEQYF
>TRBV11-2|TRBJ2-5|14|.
CASSLELARETQYF
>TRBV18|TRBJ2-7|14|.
CASSPTLAAVEQYF
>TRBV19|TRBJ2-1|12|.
CASSINTLVQFF
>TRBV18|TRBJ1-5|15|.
CASSPIPGSVRPQHF
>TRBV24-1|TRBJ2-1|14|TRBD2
CATGTSGTYNEQFF
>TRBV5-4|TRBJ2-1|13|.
CASSLDWHNEQFF
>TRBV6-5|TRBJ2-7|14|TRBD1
CASSRRQGGYEQYF
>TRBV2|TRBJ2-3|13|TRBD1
CASTDRGPDTQYF
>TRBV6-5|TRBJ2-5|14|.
CASSGGLVRETQYF
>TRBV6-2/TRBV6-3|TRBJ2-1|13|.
CASSYSTQGEQFF
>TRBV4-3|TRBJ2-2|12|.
CASSHLPGELFF
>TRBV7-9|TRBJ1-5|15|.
CASSLLGGANQPQHF
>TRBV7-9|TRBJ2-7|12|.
CASSPTGNEQYF
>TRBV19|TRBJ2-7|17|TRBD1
CASSISGRGTGDYEQYF
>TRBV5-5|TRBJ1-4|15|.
CASSLDGRTNEKLFF
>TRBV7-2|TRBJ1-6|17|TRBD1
CASSPRSGQGYNSPLHF
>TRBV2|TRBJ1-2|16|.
CASSEAGAGRYYGYTF
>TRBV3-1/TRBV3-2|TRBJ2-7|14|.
CASSRMAGAREQYF
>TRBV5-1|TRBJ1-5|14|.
CASSLVAGAEIRHF
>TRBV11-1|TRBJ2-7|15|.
CASSRWAGASYEQYF
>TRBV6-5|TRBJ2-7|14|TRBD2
CASRGLAGAYEQYF
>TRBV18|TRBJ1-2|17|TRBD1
CASSLPRFGQADWGYTF
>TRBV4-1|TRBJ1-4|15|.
CASSQLTSTNEKLFF
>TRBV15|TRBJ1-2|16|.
CATSPPNPTSNYGYTF
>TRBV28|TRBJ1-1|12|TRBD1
CASRLDRTGAFF
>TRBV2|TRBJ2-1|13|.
CASNLALYNEQFF
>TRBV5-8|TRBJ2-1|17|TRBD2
CASRGPTSGRTYNEQFF
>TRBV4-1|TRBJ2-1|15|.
CASSPLGLVVNEQFF
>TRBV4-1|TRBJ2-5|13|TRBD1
CASSIDREETQYF
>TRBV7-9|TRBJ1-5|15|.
CASSLGDDSSRPQHF